Following are 10 T cell receptor beta chains from one sample sequenced in a study of T cell changes during pregnancy in multiple sclerosis. Generated by immunoSEQ multiplex PCR, the TCRdb table keeps only in-frame clones and is missing some. This sample yields some 64,000 clones, of which more than 90% are seen a single time; 2.5% to 3.5% belongs to the top ten. The sequenced sample was peripheral blood, obtained in the first trimester of pregnancy. The receptors were sampled from a female donor in good health, enrolled as a control in a pregnancy study.

The chain uses TRBV11-3 and TRBJ2-1; 7 bases are shared with TRBD2. This CDR3 spans 16 amino acids. The germline V gene has CDR1 SGHNT and CDR2 YENEEA. Trimming took 4 bases from V and 0 from J; bases not matched to a gene: 6. CDR3 sequence reads: CASSSRGEVSYNEQFF. The CDR3 nucleotides read TGTGCCAGCAGCTCCCGGGGGGAGGTCTCCTACAATGAGCAGTTCTTC.

The chain uses TRBV29-1 and TRBJ1-1, with D perhaps TRBD1 (5 bases). V was clipped by 3 bases and J by 0 bases, with 20 bases between them. The CDR3 loop spans 17 amino acids. Germline V gene sequence: CDR1 SQVTM, CDR2 ANQGSEA. CDR3 nucleotides: TGCAGCGTTGAGTGGGTGGGGGGGATCCCGATGAACACTGAAGCTTTCTTT. It encodes CSVEWVGGIPMNTEAFF.

The rearrangement links TRBV27 to TRBJ2-1, with a tentative D call TRBD1 (5 bases). Trimming removed 4 bases at V and 4 bases at J, with 8 bases between. Per germline, CDR1 MNHEY and CDR2 SMNVEV (reference sequence). This CDR3 has 13 amino acids. The CDR3 protein is CASSSTGYNEQFF. In DNA, the CDR3 is TGTGCCAGCAGTTCCACAGGTTACAATGAGCAGTTCTTC.

This sequence joins TRBV15 and TRBJ2-1; tentative D call: TRBD1 (6 bases). This CDR3 has 15 residues. Germline V gene data show CDR1 as LNHNV and CDR2 as YYDKDF (reference sequence). The ends were cut back, 3 bases at V and 5 bases at J, with 14 bases in the middle. This CDR3 is CATSRSRGVHNEQFF. The CDR3 DNA sequence: TGTGCCACCAGCAGGAGCAGGGGAGTCCACAATGAGCAGTTCTTC.

V gene TRBV7-6 combines with J gene TRBJ2-2, with 9 bases that match TRBD2. The CDR3 is 16 amino acids. Trimming removed 5 bases from V and 5 bases from J; junction bases left unmatched: 9. Germline assignment: CDR1 SGHVS and CDR2 FNYEAQ. This CDR3 is CASSREIAGATGELFF. CDR3 in DNA: TGTGCCAGCAGCCGGGAGATAGCGGGGGCGACCGGGGAGCTGTTTTTT.

This chain links TRBV6-6 with TRBJ2-2, with D tentatively TRBD1 (6 bases). The CDR3 totals 14 residues. Trimming pared 2 bases from V and 5 bases from J, leaving 9 bases between. Germline CDR1 and CDR2: MNHNY and SVGAGI (reference sequence). The chain's CDR3 is CASSYRDKTGELFF. In DNA form, the CDR3 reads TGTGCCAGCAGTTACAGGGACAAAACCGGGGAGCTGTTTTTT.

The rearrangement uses TRBV28 and TRBJ1-3, with D possibly matching TRBD1 (5 bases). This CDR3 is 15 amino acids long. V was pared by 5 bases and J by 0 bases, with 11 bases between. Germline-derived CDR1 and CDR2 are MDHEN and SYDVKM. In DNA, the CDR3 is TGTGCCAGCAGTCGCAGGGCCTTCTCTGGAAACACCATATATTTT. This encodes CASSRRAFSGNTIYF.

This sequence joins TRBV5-4 and TRBJ2-2; 13 positions match TRBD2. The V gene end was trimmed by 4 bases and the J gene end by 2 bases; junction bases not matched to a gene: 5. The CDR3 covers 17 residues. Germline loops: CDR1 SGHNT, CDR2 YYREEE (reference sequence). This chain's CDR3 is CASSQGLAGTNTGELFF. The DNA of the CDR3 is TGTGCCAGCAGCCAGGGACTAGCGGGAACTAACACCGGGGAGCTGTTTTTT.

This sequence joins TRBV11-1 and TRBJ1-2, with D possibly being TRBD1 (5 bases). Germline lookup yields CDR1 SGHAT and CDR2 FQDESV (reference sequence). This CDR3 contains 14 residues. With 5 bases removed from V and 2 bases from J, the gap between germline ends came to 12 bases. The CDR3 nucleotides read TGTGCCAGCAGCCCGAGGGGAGGAAACTATGGCTACACCTTC. It translates to CASSPRGGNYGYTF. Full variable domain (rest looked up from reference TRBV11-1 and TRBJ1-2): EAEVAQSPRYKITEKSQAVAFWCDPISGHATLYWYRQILGQGPELLVQFQDESVVDDSQLPKDRFSAERLKGVDSTLKIQPAELGDSAMYLCASSPRGGNYGYTFGSGTRLTVV.

The chain recombines TRBV20-1 with TRBJ2-3; TRBD1 is a possible D gene (6 bases). CDR3 length: 11 residues. CDR1 and CDR2 from the germline V gene are DFQATT and SNEGSKA (reference sequence). The CDR3 bases are TGCAGACCACAGGGTACAGATACGCAGTATTTT. Encoded protein: CRPQGTDTQYF.